These 23 T cell receptor beta chains were sequenced from one sample in a study of CD8 T cells in ankylosing spondylitis. In TCRdb, the 5' RACE reads were re-called with MiXCR into one record per CDR3 protein. The profile shows around 490,000 distinct CDR3 sequences, roughly 5.2% of them singletons. Their specific antigens are unknown. Study-level findings and limits: A motif in TCR beta, a set of roughly eight highly homologous variants, appeared characteristic of ankylosing spondylitis blood.

Source material: blood, either unsorted or a sorted T cell fraction (not recorded which). Receptor source: a male donor with ankylosing spondylitis.

This clonotype was picked up many times. The chain carries TRBV12-3 or TRBV12-4 and TRBJ1-5, with TRBD1 as a possible D gene (5 bases). The CDR3 totals 16 residues. Trimming left V 6 bases short and J 0 bases short, with 15 bases between. CDR3 sequence (DNA): TGTGCCAGCAGCCCCGAAGGGGACCTTAGCAATCAGCCCCAGCATTTT. This translates into CASSPEGDLSNQPQHF.

The sample holds many counts of this clonotype. The chain recombines TRBV6-5 with TRBJ2-5; possible D gene TRBD2, 5 bases. Trimming took 1 base from V and 1 from J, leaving 7 bases between them. CDR3 length: 14 amino acids. CDR1 MNHEY and CDR2 SVGAGI come from the germline V gene. CDR3 region: CASSYWSGQETQYF. DNA of the CDR3: TGTGCCAGCAGTTACTGGAGCGGCCAAGAGACCCAGTACTTC.

This clonotype was seen at least ten times. This sequence joins TRBV7-8 and TRBJ2-3; tentatively, D is TRBD2 (5 bases). Germline V gene data show CDR1 as SGHVS and CDR2 as FQNEAQ. The V and J ends lost 0 bases and 1 base respectively, with 11 bases between them. The CDR3 extends over 16 amino acids. The CDR3 sequence: CASSLAGWGGTDTQYF. The CDR3 nucleotides are TGTGCCAGCAGCTTAGCCGGATGGGGAGGCACAGATACGCAGTATTTT.

J is TRBJ2-5 and V is TRBV29-1; a possible D gene is TRBD1 (5 bases). V was clipped by 4 bases and J by 1 base, with 22 bases between them. CDR1 and CDR2 (germline): SQVTM, ANQGSEA. The CDR3 is 17 amino acids. The CDR3 sequence: CSVVTRQGRSIQETQYF. As DNA, the CDR3 is TGCAGCGTTGTCACCCGCCAGGGCAGGTCTATCCAAGAGACCCAGTACTTC.

This clonotype appeared many times. This chain joins TRBV20-1 and TRBJ2-3; 9 bases match TRBD2. The germline gives CDR1 DFQATT, CDR2 SNEGSKA (reference sequence). The CDR3 is made up of 16 amino acids. The V segment lost 5 bases and the J segment 4 bases; nucleotides outside the gene matches: 13. The CDR3 sequence is CSAPLIAGVSADTQYF. The CDR3 DNA reads as TGCAGTGCTCCGCTAATAGCGGGAGTAAGCGCAGATACGCAGTATTTT.

This clonotype was detected many times. The gene calls are TRBV20-1 and TRBJ1-4, with TRBD1 identical over 10 bases. V shed 0 bases, J shed 8 bases, and the junction held 15 bases outside the gene matches. The CDR3 is made up of 18 amino acids. The germline V gene encodes CDR1 DFQATT and CDR2 SNEGSKA (reference sequence). The DNA of the CDR3 is TGCAGTGCTAGAGATAGGGAGGGACAGGGGAAGTATCGGGAAAAACTGTTTTTT. Its protein product is CSARDREGQGKYREKLFF.

This clonotype was counted ten times or more. For the CDR3, the DNA is TGTGCCAGCAGAAAAAGGGGGGGACACTCCTACGAGCAGTACTTC. The encoded protein is CASRKRGGHSYEQYF. The genes are TRBV12-3 or TRBV12-4 and TRBJ2-7; tentatively, D is TRBD2 (7 bases). The V gene lost 6 bases and the J gene lost 0 bases, with 15 bases spanning the gap. The CDR3 is made up of 15 amino acids.

This clonotype was counted at least ten times. The genes are TRBV12-3 or TRBV12-4 and TRBJ1-4; 7 nucleotides agree with TRBD1. The junction had 18 bases not matched to a gene; V was cut back by 7 bases and J by 10 bases. The CDR3 runs 16 residues. The CDR3 DNA sequence: TGTGCCAGCAACCAATTTTTACCCCAGGGGGGTGGAAAACTGTTTTTT. Amino acids: CASNQFLPQGGGKLFF.

This clonotype showed up many times. The V gene is TRBV5-1, the J gene TRBJ1-2; 7 bases line up with TRBD1. The CDR3 has 14 residues. Germline V CDR1 and CDR2: SGHRS, YFSETQ. V gave up 4 bases and J gave up 6 bases; unmatched junction bases: 9. The CDR3 is CASSPGGTVHGYTF. CDR3 in DNA: TGCGCCAGCAGCCCTGGGGGGACAGTGCATGGCTACACCTTC.

The table lists this clonotype with many counts. This chain connects TRBV2 to TRBJ1-6; no clear D. The germline V gene has CDR1 SNHLY and CDR2 FYNNEI. The length of the CDR3 is 13 residues. V lost 6 bases and J lost 7, with 10 bases in between. CDR3 sequence reads: CASSRDLNSPLHF. In DNA, the CDR3 is TGTGCCAGCAGCCGCGACCTGAATTCACCCCTCCACTTT.

This clonotype was picked up many times. This chain links TRBV7-2 with TRBJ2-5; 7 bases align to TRBD1. The V gene end was trimmed by 5 bases and the J gene end by 5 bases; junction bases not matched to a gene: 8. Germline CDR1 reads SGHTA; CDR2 reads FQGNSA. The CDR3 runs to 14 residues. The CDR3, as DNA: TGTGCCAGCAGCGTCTACAGGGGCGTGGAGACCCAGTACTTC. This encodes CASSVYRGVETQYF. Together with reference TRBV7-2 and TRBJ2-5, the CDR3 gives the full variable domain: GAGVSQSPSNKVTEKGKDVELRCDPISGHTALYWYRQSLGQGLEFLIYFQGNSAPDKSGLPSDRFSAERTGGSVSTLTIQRTQQEDSAVYLCASSVYRGVETQYFGPGTRLLVL.

There are many counts of this clonotype. The DNA for the CDR3 is TGCGCCAGTACTCTTGGACAGGAGTACAATGAGCAGTTCTTC. It is translated as CASTLGQEYNEQFF. The chain links TRBV5-1 to TRBJ2-1, with 7 bases that match TRBD1. The V gene end was trimmed by 8 bases and the J gene end by 4 bases; junction bases not matched to a gene: 9. The CDR3 runs 14 residues. CDR1 and CDR2 from the germline V gene are SGHRS and YFSETQ. Full variable domain (remainder filled in from reference TRBV5-1 and TRBJ2-1): KAGVTQTPRYLIKTRGQQVTLSCSPISGHRSVSWYQQTPGQGLQFLFEYFSETQRNKGNFPGRFSGRQFSNSRSEMNVSTLELGDSALYLCASTLGQEYNEQFFGPGTRLTVL.

This clonotype has a count of ten or more. The chain recombines TRBV5-1 with TRBJ2-2; 7 nucleotides align to TRBD2. V lost 3 bases to trimming and J lost 0 bases; unmatched junction nucleotides: 2. CDR1 is SGHRS, CDR2 YFSETQ, per germline. This CDR3 has 15 amino acids. DNA of the CDR3: TGCGCCAGCAGCTACGGGGGGTCGAACACCGGGGAGCTGTTTTTT. Amino acids: CASSYGGSNTGELFF.

The table lists this clonotype with many counts. V gene TRBV5-1 combines with J gene TRBJ1-1, with D tentatively TRBD1 (5 bases). The CDR3 spans 12 residues. Deletions cut 7 bases from V and 3 bases from J, with 10 bases between. Germline V gene sequence: CDR1 SGHRS, CDR2 YFSETQ. In DNA form, the CDR3 reads TGCGCCAGCGGACACCAGGACACTGAAGCTTTCTTT. Its translation: CASGHQDTEAFF. The whole variable domain, remainder taken from reference TRBV5-1 and TRBJ1-1, is KAGVTQTPRYLIKTRGQQVTLSCSPISGHRSVSWYQQTPGQGLQFLFEYFSETQRNKGNFPGRFSGRQFSNSRSEMNVSTLELGDSALYLCASGHQDTEAFFGQGTRLTVV.

This clonotype was seen only a few times. The chain uses TRBV5-6 and TRBJ1-4; 7 bases align to TRBD1. Germline V gives CDR1 SGHDT, CDR2 YYEEEE. Germline trimming cut 5 bases from V and 5 bases from J; bases unmatched to any gene: 9. The CDR3 runs to 15 residues. CDR3 amino acids: CASRNSGTVNEKLFF. For the CDR3, the DNA is TGTGCCAGCAGGAATTCCGGGACAGTAAATGAAAAACTGTTTTTT.

This clonotype was detected many times. The V and J genes are TRBV24-1 and TRBJ1-2; 7 bases match TRBD1. The CDR3 has 17 residues. Unmatched junction bases numbered 11, after V lost 5 bases and J lost 0 bases. Germline values: CDR1 KGHDR, CDR2 SFDVKD. DNA of the CDR3: TGTGCCACCAGTGGGGGTTTTGGGACAGCCGCTAACTATGGCTACACCTTC. Its protein product is CATSGGFGTAANYGYTF.

This clonotype was seen a handful of times. The chain is built from TRBV20-1 and TRBJ2-7, with D hard to call. The CDR3 spans 14 residues. V was clipped by 5 bases and J by 7 bases, with 21 bases between them. Germline-derived CDR1 and CDR2 are DFQATT and SNEGSKA (reference sequence). The chain's CDR3 is CSAGPYGPLQEQYF. The DNA of the CDR3 is TGCAGTGCTGGCCCCTACGGGCCCCTCCAAGAGCAGTACTTC.

This clonotype was recorded many times. This chain links TRBV5-1 with TRBJ1-2, with TRBD1 as a possible D gene (5 bases). V lost 4 bases and J 8 bases, leaving 15 bases between the germline ends. CDR1 is SGHRS, CDR2 YFSETQ, per germline. The CDR3 loop spans 13 amino acids. The CDR3 nucleotides read TGCGCCAGCAGCGTGGGACCTAGATACGGCTACACCTTC. Its translation: CASSVGPRYGYTF.

In its sample, this clonotype was seen many times. V usage is TRBV28 and J usage is TRBJ1-5; 8 nucleotides line up with TRBD1. Germline-derived CDR1 and CDR2 are MDHEN and SYDVKM. There are 16 residues in the CDR3. V trimming: 6 bases; J trimming: 3 bases; junction bases outside the gene matches: 10. CDR3 protein: CASSLTGGWINQPQHF. Here the CDR3 DNA reads TGTGCCAGCAGCTTAACAGGGGGATGGATCAATCAGCCCCAGCATTTT.

The rearrangement links TRBV5-6 to TRBJ1-2, with a possible D match to TRBD1 (5 bases). The CDR3 contains 16 residues. Germline CDR1 is SGHDT and CDR2 is YYEEEE. V was cut by 4 bases and J by 5 bases, with 21 bases left in between. CDR3 DNA: TGTGCCAGCAGCGCGGCAGGTACCGGGACGCCATATGGCTACACCTTC. It encodes CASSAAGTGTPYGYTF. The variable domain in full, with the rest retrieved from reference TRBV5-6 and TRBJ1-2, is DAGVTQSPTHLIKTRGQQVTLRCSPKSGHDTVSWYQQALGQGPQFIFQYYEEEERQRGNFPDRFSGHQFPNYSSELNVNALLLGDSALYLCASSAAGTGTPYGYTFGSGTRLTVV.

The sample holds many counts of this clonotype. The chain has TRBV6-2 or TRBV6-3 and TRBJ1-5; 9 bases align to TRBD1. Trimming cost V 0 bases and J 6 bases; bases outside gene matches: 9. The CDR3 has 17 residues. Germline loops: CDR1 MNHEY, CDR2 SVGEGT. The CDR3 region has the DNA TGTGCCAGCAGTTACTCCGTGGGACAGGGAATAGGTCAGCCCCAGCATTTT. Its translation is CASSYSVGQGIGQPQHF.

In this sample, this clonotype turned up many times. The chain joins TRBV20-1 to TRBJ1-1; no clear D. Looked up from germline, CDR1 is DFQATT and CDR2 is SNEGSKA (reference sequence). The CDR3 spans 14 residues. V gave up 2 bases and J gave up 6 bases, with 16 bases separating them. CDR3 nucleotide sequence: TGCAGTGCTAGACCTCCGGGGAGTGATGCTGAAGCTTTCTTT. Translated, it gives CSARPPGSDAEAFF.

This clonotype has ten or more counts. The junction departs from germline at one end; a sequencing error may be responsible. The chain combines TRBV5-6 with TRBJ2-1, with 14 bases that match TRBD2. The CDR3 length is 12 residues. CDR1 and CDR2 (germline): SGHDT, YYEEEE. CDR3 residues: CASSSTSGRALF. The CDR3 DNA follows: TGTGCCAGCAGCTCGACTAGCGGGAGGGCGCTCTTC.